Listed here are 20 T cell receptor beta chains from one sample, sequenced in a study of cytomegalovirus exposure and HLA in healthy donors. A multiplex PCR was run with 60 Vbeta primers and 13 Jbeta primers. Generated by immunoSEQ multiplex PCR, the TCRdb table keeps only in-frame clones and is missing some. The table includes 200,000 to 250,000 clones, about three quarters detected once. Sequenced sample: PBMCs. Every receptor here comes from a boy aged 5-17 years in good health and CMV-seronegative.

The genes are TRBV7-2 and TRBJ1-5; possibly TRBD1 for D (5 bases). Germline V lookup: CDR1 SGHTA, CDR2 FQGNSA. The germline V and J ends were trimmed by 2 bases and 5 bases, with 10 bases remaining between them. The CDR3 extends over 14 amino acids. Written as DNA, the CDR3 is TGTGCCAGCAGCTTATCAGGGTTCCATCAGCCCCAGCATTTT. This encodes CASSLSGFHQPQHF.

This clone was detected only a few times. The gene calls are TRBV9 and TRBJ2-1; possibly TRBD2 for D (6 bases). V dropped 3 bases and J dropped 4 bases, with 11 bases sitting between them. This CDR3 comprises 14 residues. In germline, CDR1 is SGDLS, CDR2 YYNGEE. CDR3 DNA: TGTGCCAGCAGCGAACGAAGCGGGTACAATGAGCAGTTCTTC. Its translation is CASSERSGYNEQFF.

This clone was picked up a small number of times. The J gene is TRBJ1-1, the V gene TRBV10-1, with 7 bases that match TRBD1. Looked up from germline, CDR1 is WNHNN and CDR2 is SYGVQD (reference sequence). Trimming cost V 4 bases and J 4 bases; bases outside gene matches: 6. The CDR3 runs 14 residues. CDR3 bases: TGCGCCAGCAGTGTTTTCGCAGGGGGCACTGAAGCTTTCTTT. It specifies CASSVFAGGTEAFF.

This chain links TRBV15 with TRBJ1-1, with 9 bases aligning to TRBD1. The CDR3 is 13 residues long. From germline, CDR1 is LNHNV and CDR2 YYDKDF (reference sequence). The J segment lost 6 bases and the V segment lost 3 bases, leaving 2 bases of the junction unmatched. Here the CDR3 reads CATSSTGGSEAFF. The CDR3 DNA sequence: TGTGCCACCAGCAGTACAGGGGGCTCTGAAGCTTTCTTT.

V gene TRBV30 combines with J gene TRBJ1-1; tentative D call: TRBD1 (5 bases). Germline CDR1 reads GTSNPN; CDR2 reads SVGIG (reference sequence). This CDR3 comprises 15 residues. V was trimmed by 2 bases and J by 4 bases, leaving 17 bases between them. In DNA, the CDR3 is TGTGCCTGGAGTCCCGGACACCTCCCAAGCACTGAAGCTTTCTTT. It yields the protein CAWSPGHLPSTEAFF.

The V gene is TRBV5-4, the J gene TRBJ2-2; a weak D match, TRBD2 (5 bases). The V gene lost 3 bases and the J gene lost 2 bases, with 8 bases spanning the gap. This CDR3 spans 14 amino acids. Germline V gene sequence: CDR1 SGHNT, CDR2 YYREEE (reference sequence). CDR3: CASSWEFNTGELFF. The CDR3 nucleotides read TGTGCCAGCAGCTGGGAGTTCAACACCGGGGAGCTGTTTTTT.

This clone was recorded once. The gene calls are TRBV2 and TRBJ1-1; 9 nucleotides match TRBD1. There are 12 residues in the CDR3. Germline V gene sequence: CDR1 SNHLY, CDR2 FYNNEI. With 4 bases clipped from V and 7 bases from J, the junction kept 1 base outside the gene matches. Here the CDR3 DNA reads TGTGCCAGCAGTGGGACAGGGGATGAAGCTTTCTTT. It yields the protein CASSGTGDEAFF.

The gene calls are TRBV9 and TRBJ2-3; 9 positions match TRBD2. Germline V lookup: CDR1 SGDLS, CDR2 YYNGEE. Trimming cost V 0 bases and J 13 bases; bases outside gene matches: 9. CDR3 length: 14 amino acids. CDR3 residues: CASSVEPAGGPEYF. The CDR3 DNA reads as TGTGCCAGCAGCGTAGAGCCAGCGGGGGGCCCTGAGTATTTT.

The rearrangement joins TRBV9 to TRBJ1-2; D is ambiguous. The germline V gene has CDR1 SGDLS and CDR2 YYNGEE. This CDR3 contains 13 residues. The ends were cut back, 0 bases at V and 1 base at J, with 4 bases in the middle. DNA for the CDR3: TGTGCCAGCAGCGTAGCCGTTAACTATGGCTACACCTTC. It is translated as CASSVAVNYGYTF.

This sequence joins TRBV5-1 and TRBJ2-5, with D perhaps matching TRBD2 (6 bases). CDR3 length: 16 residues. The V end lost 3 bases, the J end lost 8 bases, and 23 bases lay between the germline ends. Per the germline V gene, CDR1 is SGHRS and CDR2 is YFSETQ. The CDR3 DNA reads as TGCGCCAGCAGCTCCCCGGGGGACGGGTTTTTTGAAACCCAGTACTTC. Its translation is CASSSPGDGFFETQYF.

The rearrangement joins TRBV28 to TRBJ1-2; possible D gene TRBD1, 6 bases. Trimming stripped 6 bases from V and 7 bases from J, with 18 bases between. CDR3 length equals 14 residues. Germline V gene lookup returns CDR1 MDHEN and CDR2 SYDVKM. CDR3 region: CASSPATGTRGYTF. In DNA, the CDR3 is TGTGCCAGCAGCCCTGCGACAGGAACCCGTGGCTACACCTTC.

V gene TRBV29-1 combines with J gene TRBJ2-1; 8 nucleotides line up with TRBD2. J was trimmed by 10 bases and V by 3 bases; bases with no gene match: 11. The germline V gene encodes CDR1 SQVTM and CDR2 ANQGSEA. The CDR3 has 14 amino acids. This chain's CDR3 is CSVDRSGGHGEQFF. In DNA, the CDR3 is TGCAGCGTTGATAGGTCGGGAGGGCATGGAGAGCAGTTCTTC.

The chain uses TRBV6-5 and TRBJ1-2, with a possible D match to TRBD1 (5 bases). There are 16 residues in the CDR3. CDR1 is MNHEY and CDR2 is SVGAGI in the germline V gene. Deletions cut 2 bases from V and 4 bases from J, with 17 bases between. The DNA of the CDR3 is TGTGCCAGCAGTTACCCCCCCCCAGGCAGGGCCTATGGCTACACCTTC. This codes for CASSYPPPGRAYGYTF.

The V gene is TRBV12-5, the J gene TRBJ1-1; D not certain. The CDR3 loop spans 16 amino acids. V lost 0 bases, J lost 7 bases, and 18 bases lay in between. Germline V gives CDR1 LGHNT, CDR2 FRNRAP. The CDR3 here is CASGLVLDGRTSEAFF. DNA for the CDR3: TGTGCTAGTGGTTTGGTACTAGATGGCAGGACCAGTGAAGCTTTCTTT. Full variable domain (rest looked up from reference TRBV12-5 and TRBJ1-1): DARVTQTPRHKVTEMGQEVTMRCQPILGHNTVFWYRQTMMQGLELLAYFRNRAPLDDSGMPKDRFSAEMPDATLATLKIQPSEPRDSAVYFCASGLVLDGRTSEAFFGQGTRLTVV.

Notes on this clone: The identical CDR3 is also encoded by other nucleotide sequences in the sample. The chain combines TRBV21-1 with TRBJ2-7; no DNA check was done on the table's D call, TRBD2. TRBV21-1 is shown as a pseudogene. The CDR3 runs 10 residues. The CDR3: CATLLHSRYF. CDR3 bases: TGTGCCACCCTACTCCATTCTCGGTACTTC.

This chain connects TRBV30 to TRBJ2-3; TRBD1 aligns across 8 bases. V lost 7 bases to trimming and J lost 2 bases; unmatched junction nucleotides: 2. The germline CDR1 and CDR2 sequences are GTSNPN and SVGIG (reference sequence). This CDR3 contains 12 residues. Here the CDR3 DNA reads TGTGCCTCGGGACAGGTCACAGATACGCAGTATTTT. Protein sequence: CASGQVTDTQYF.

This chain connects TRBV9 to TRBJ2-7, with D perhaps matching TRBD2 (5 bases). This CDR3 comprises 13 residues. V was cut by 0 bases and J by 5 bases, with 9 bases left in between. Germline CDR1 is SGDLS and CDR2 is YYNGEE. The DNA for the CDR3 is TGTGCCAGCAGCGTAGGGGCCGGGAACGAGCAGTACTTC. Translating it yields CASSVGAGNEQYF.

The V gene is TRBV19, the J gene TRBJ2-5, with D possibly matching TRBD2 (5 bases). Trimming shortened V by 0 bases and J by 5 bases, and 13 bases separated the two germline ends. CDR1 is LNHDA and CDR2 is SQIVND in the germline V gene (reference sequence). The CDR3 spans 15 residues. The CDR3 DNA sequence: TGTGCCAGTAGTATAGATCGAGAGGGCCGGGAGACCCAGTACTTC. Translation: CASSIDREGRETQYF.

The V gene is TRBV27, the J gene TRBJ1-1; a possible D gene is TRBD1 (5 bases). This CDR3 comprises 15 residues. Between the trimmed V and J ends, which lost 2 bases and 3 bases, there was a span of 13 bases. CDR1 and CDR2 (germline): MNHEY, SMNVEV (reference sequence). CDR3 sequence: CASSLGGGTDTEAFF. The DNA for the CDR3 is TGTGCCAGCAGTTTAGGAGGAGGGACGGACACTGAAGCTTTCTTT.

This chain uses TRBV9 with TRBJ2-5, with 7 bases lining up with TRBD2. The CDR3 consists of 14 residues. The germline gives CDR1 SGDLS, CDR2 YYNGEE. Trimming cost V 2 bases and J 2 bases; bases outside gene matches: 3. CDR3 residues: CASSVGGVQETQYF. As DNA, the CDR3 is TGTGCCAGCAGCGTTGGGGGGGTACAAGAGACCCAGTACTTC.